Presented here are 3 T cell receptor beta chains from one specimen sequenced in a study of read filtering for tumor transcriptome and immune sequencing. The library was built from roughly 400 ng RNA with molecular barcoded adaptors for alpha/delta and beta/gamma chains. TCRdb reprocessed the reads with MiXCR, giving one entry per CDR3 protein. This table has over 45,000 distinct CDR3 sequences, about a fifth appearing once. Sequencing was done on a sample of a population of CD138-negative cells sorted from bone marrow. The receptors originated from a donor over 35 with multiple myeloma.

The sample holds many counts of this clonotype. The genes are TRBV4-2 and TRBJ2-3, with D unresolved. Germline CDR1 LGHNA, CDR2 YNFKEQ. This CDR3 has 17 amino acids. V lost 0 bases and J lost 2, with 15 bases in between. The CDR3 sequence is CASSQDLASPPTDTQYF. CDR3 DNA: TGTGCCAGCAGCCAAGATCTGGCAAGTCCCCCCACAGATACGCAGTATTTT.

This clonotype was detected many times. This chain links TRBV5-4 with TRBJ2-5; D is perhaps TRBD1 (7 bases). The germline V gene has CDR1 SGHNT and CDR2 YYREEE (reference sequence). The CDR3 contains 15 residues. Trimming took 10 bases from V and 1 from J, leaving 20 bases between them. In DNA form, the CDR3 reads TGTGCCTGCTCGGCAGGGGGGCGATCCCAAGAGACCCAGTACTTC. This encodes CACSAGGRSQETQYF.

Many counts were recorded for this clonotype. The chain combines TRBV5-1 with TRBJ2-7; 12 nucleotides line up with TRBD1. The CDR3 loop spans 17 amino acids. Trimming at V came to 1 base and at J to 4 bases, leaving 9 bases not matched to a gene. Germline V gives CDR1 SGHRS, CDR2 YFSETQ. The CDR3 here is CASSLLPPGQGAYEQYF. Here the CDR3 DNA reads TGCGCCAGCAGCTTGCTTCCGCCGGGACAGGGGGCATACGAGCAGTACTTC.